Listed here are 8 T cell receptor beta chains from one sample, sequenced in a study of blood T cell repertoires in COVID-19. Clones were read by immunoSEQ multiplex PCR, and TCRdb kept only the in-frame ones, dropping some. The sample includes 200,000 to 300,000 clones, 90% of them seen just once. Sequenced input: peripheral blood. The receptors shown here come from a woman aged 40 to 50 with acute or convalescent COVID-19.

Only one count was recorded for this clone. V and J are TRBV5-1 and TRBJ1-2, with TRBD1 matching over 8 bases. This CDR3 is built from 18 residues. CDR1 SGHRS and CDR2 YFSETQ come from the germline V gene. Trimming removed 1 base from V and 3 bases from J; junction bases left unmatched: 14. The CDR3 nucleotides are TGCGCCAGCAGCTTGAGCGCCAGGGGGCTCCTTATAGACTATGGCTACACCTTC. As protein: CASSLSARGLLIDYGYTF.

CDR3 region: CASSWNSGTGHTEAFF. CDR3 nucleotides: TGCGCCAGCAGCTGGAACTCCGGGACAGGCCACACTGAAGCTTTCTTT. This rearrangement joins TRBV5-1 to TRBJ1-1; 8 bases are shared with TRBD1. This CDR3 contains 16 residues. The trim removed 3 bases at V and 3 bases at J, leaving 10 bases unmatched. Germline-derived CDR1 and CDR2 are SGHRS and YFSETQ. The full variable domain, completed using reference TRBV5-1 and TRBJ1-1, is KAGVTQTPRYLIKTRGQQVTLSCSPISGHRSVSWYQQTPGQGLQFLFEYFSETQRNKGNFPGRFSGRQFSNSRSEMNVSTLELGDSALYLCASSWNSGTGHTEAFFGQGTRLTVV.

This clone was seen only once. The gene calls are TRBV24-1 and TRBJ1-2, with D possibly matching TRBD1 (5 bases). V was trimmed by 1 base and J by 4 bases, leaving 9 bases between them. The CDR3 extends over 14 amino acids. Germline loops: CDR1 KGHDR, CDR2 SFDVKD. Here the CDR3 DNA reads TGTGCCACCAGTGATTTTGACAGTACCTATGGCTACACCTTC. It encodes CATSDFDSTYGYTF.

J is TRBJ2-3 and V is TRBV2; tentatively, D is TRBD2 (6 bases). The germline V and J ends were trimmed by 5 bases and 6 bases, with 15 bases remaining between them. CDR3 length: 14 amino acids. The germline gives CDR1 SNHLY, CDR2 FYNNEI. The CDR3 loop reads CASSSRLDEDTQYF. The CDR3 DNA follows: TGTGCCAGCAGTTCCAGACTAGACGAGGATACGCAGTATTTT.

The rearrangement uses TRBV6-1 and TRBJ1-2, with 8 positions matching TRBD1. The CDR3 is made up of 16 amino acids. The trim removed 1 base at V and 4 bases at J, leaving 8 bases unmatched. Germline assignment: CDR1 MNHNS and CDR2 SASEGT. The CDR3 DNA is TGTGCCAGCAGTGAAGATTTCGACAGGGGTATCTATGGCTACACCTTC. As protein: CASSEDFDRGIYGYTF.

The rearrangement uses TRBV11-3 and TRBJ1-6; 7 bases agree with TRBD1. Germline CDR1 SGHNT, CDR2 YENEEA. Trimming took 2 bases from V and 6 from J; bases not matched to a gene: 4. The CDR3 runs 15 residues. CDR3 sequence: CASSLSAGGNSPLHF. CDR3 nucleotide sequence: TGTGCCAGCAGCTTATCGGCAGGGGGTAATTCACCCCTCCACTTT.

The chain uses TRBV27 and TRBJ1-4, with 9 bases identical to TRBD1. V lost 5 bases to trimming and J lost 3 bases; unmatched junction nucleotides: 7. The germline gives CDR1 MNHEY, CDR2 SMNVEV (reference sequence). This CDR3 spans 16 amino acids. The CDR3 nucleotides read TGTGCCAGCAGTCCCCCCGGGACAGGGTCTAATGAAAAACTGTTTTTT. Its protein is CASSPPGTGSNEKLFF.

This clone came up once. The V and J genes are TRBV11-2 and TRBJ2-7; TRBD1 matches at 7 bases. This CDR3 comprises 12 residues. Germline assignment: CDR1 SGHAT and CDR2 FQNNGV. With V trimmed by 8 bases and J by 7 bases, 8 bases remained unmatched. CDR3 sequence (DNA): TGTGCCAGCGGACAGGCGCCAGGTGAGCAGTACGTC. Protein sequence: CASGQAPGEQYV.